Included here is one T cell receptor (beta chain) sequence, with context. The antigen remains undetermined. These data are taken from a study of immune cell composition in non-small cell lung cancer. Study in general: Most cases were lung adenocarcinoma or squamous cell carcinoma.

Only in-frame clones appear in the TCRdb table, and some are missing; sequencing was by immunoSEQ multiplex PCR. The sample gives 2,000 to 2,500 clones, about 80% of which show up once; approximately 12% is in the top ten. General study results and limits: Lung squamous cell carcinoma tumours had significantly higher top 10 clone scores and productive clonality than lung adenocarcinoma. Smoking pack-years did not significantly correlate with tumour TCR-beta clonality. 60% to 80% of squamous and around 35% of adenocarcinoma cases had tumour-associated clones >0.5%.

The CDR3 sequence is 18 residues long. The germline V gene encodes CDR1 KGHSH and CDR2 LQKENI. The V gene end was trimmed by 2 bases and the J gene end by 2 bases; junction bases not matched to a gene: 4. The sequence was obtained from a human donor with non-small cell lung cancer. The J gene is TRBJ2-2, the V gene TRBV18, with 14 bases that match TRBD2. Sequenced: lung tumor tissue. CDR3 DNA sequence: TGTGCCAGCTCACCAAGACTAGCGGGAGGGCCCAACACCGGGGAGCTGTTTTTT. This codes for CASSPRLAGGPNTGELFF.